This is a list of T cell receptor beta chains from one sample in a study of STAT3 mutations in large granular lymphocyte leukemia. Using immunoSEQ multiplex PCR, the repertoire was profiled, and TCRdb retains in-frame clones only, with some absent. This table has around 39,000 clones, around nine tenths appearing once. The sequencing sample was made of PBMCs. The receptors stem from a human donor with T large granular lymphocyte leukemia. Some clones in this sample may be carry-over from other donors' samples. CDR3s include the opening cysteine and the closing phenylalanine or tryptophan. Fields, in order: CDR3 DNA, CDR3 protein, V gene, CDR3 length, clone size, D gene, J gene. D genes are given only for firm matches. Clone size appears in some rows only: once, few, many, or a class for an expanded clone.

TGTGCCATCAGTGGGGGGGCCCGTTTGGGCTATGGCTACACCTTC | CAISGGARLGYGYTF | TRBV10-3 | 15 | NA | NA | TRBJ1-2
TGTGCCAGCAGTTACTCGGGCCCTCGGGCTAATGGCTACACCTTC | CASSYSGPRANGYTF | TRBV6-5 | 15 | NA | NA | TRBJ1-2
TGTGCCATCAGTGGTAGCAATCAGCCCCAGCATTTT | CAISGSNQPQHF | TRBV10-3 | 12 | NA | NA | TRBJ1-5
TGTGCCTGGAACGGTGGTGTGGATACGCAGTATTTT | CAWNGGVDTQYF | TRBV30 | 12 | NA | NA | TRBJ2-3
TGTGCCAGCAGCCAACACGCAGATACGCAGTATTTT | CASSQHADTQYF | TRBV5-4 | 12 | NA | NA | TRBJ2-3
TGTGCCAGCAGCTTAGCGACCGTGGTTGGGATTAACACCGGGGAGCTGTTTTTT | CASSLATVVGINTGELFF | TRBV7-8 | 18 | NA | NA | TRBJ2-2
TGTGCCAGCATCCTAATGAACACTGAAGCTTTCTTT | CASILMNTEAFF | TRBV27 | 12 | NA | NA | TRBJ1-1
TGCAGCGTTGAAGATGGTACCTCGGGGACCCAGTACTTC | CSVEDGTSGTQYF | TRBV29-1 | 13 | NA | NA | TRBJ2-5
TGTGCCAGCAGTTCAGCGAACACCGGGGAGCTGTTTTTT | CASSSANTGELFF | TRBV28 | 13 | NA | NA | TRBJ2-2
TGTGCCAGCAGTGGGACAGTGAACACTGAAGCTTTCTTT | CASSGTVNTEAFF | TRBV6-5 | 13 | medium-sized | TRBD1 | TRBJ1-1
TGTGCCAGCAGCCCCACCTCTAGCGGGGAAATCTACGAGCAGTACTTC | CASSPTSSGEIYEQYF | TRBV11-2 | 16 | NA | TRBD2 | TRBJ2-7
TGTGCCAGCAACAGGGAGGGGGTGGCCAACGTCCTGACTTTC | CASNREGVANVLTF | TRBV2 | 14 | NA | NA | TRBJ2-6
TGTGCCAGCTCACCACCGATCTGGAGACAGGGGAACACCGGGGAGCTGTTTTTT | CASSPPIWRQGNTGELFF | TRBV18 | 18 | NA | TRBD1 | TRBJ2-2
TGCGCCAGCAGCTCCTCCCTCAATACGCAGTATTTT | CASSSSLNTQYF | TRBV5-1 | 12 | NA | NA | TRBJ2-3
TGCGCCAGCAGTCAATCAAACGGACCTTCCTACGAGCAGTACTTC | CASSQSNGPSYEQYF | TRBV23-1 | 15 | NA | NA | TRBJ2-7
TGTGCCGGGAGGGACACCATCTACTCTGGAAACACCATATATTTT | CAGRDTIYSGNTIYF | TRBV30 | 15 | NA | NA | TRBJ1-3
TGTGCCAGCAGGGGTCGGGCCAATCAGCCCCAGCATTTT | CASRGRANQPQHF | TRBV6-5 | 13 | NA | NA | TRBJ1-5
TGTGCCAGCAGACAGGGTACTGGTGGAAAGACCCAGTACTTC | CASRQGTGGKTQYF | TRBV5-4 | 14 | once | NA | TRBJ2-5
TGTGCCAGCAGCTCCGGGACAGGCGGGGAAAAACTGTTTTTT | CASSSGTGGEKLFF | TRBV28 | 14 | few | TRBD1 | TRBJ1-4
TGTGCCAGCAGCTTGGCAGATACGCAGTATTTT | CASSLADTQYF | TRBV5-6 | 11 | once | NA | TRBJ2-3
TGCGCCAGCAGCTTGCCAACAGGGCTCTCCTACGAGCAGTACTTC | CASSLPTGLSYEQYF | TRBV5-1 | 15 | NA | NA | TRBJ2-7
TGCGCCAGCAGTCAATCCCGCAGGGGCCCTAAAAAGCAATCAGCCCAGCATTTT | CASSQSRRGPKKQSAQHF | TRBV23-1 | 18 | NA | NA | TRBJ1-5
TGTGCCAGCAGTGTTGGGGCCAACGTCCTGACTTTC | CASSVGANVLTF | TRBV25-1 | 12 | NA | NA | TRBJ2-6
TGCGCCAGCAGCGGACAGGGGGCGCTAGGTGAAAAACTGTTTTTT | CASSGQGALGEKLFF | TRBV5-1 | 15 | NA | TRBD1 | TRBJ1-4
TGTGCCAGCTCACCGAACGGACCACGGAACTCTGGAAACACCATATATTTT | CASSPNGPRNSGNTIYF | TRBV18 | 17 | few | NA | TRBJ1-3
TGTGCCAGCAGTGGACGGTGGCGGAGCACCGGGGAGCTGTTTTTT | CASSGRWRSTGELFF | TRBV2 | 15 | NA | NA | TRBJ2-2
TGTGCCTTACGCACGGGACCGCCCTATGGCTACACCTTC | CALRTGPPYGYTF | TRBV28 | 13 | NA | NA | TRBJ1-2
TGCGCCAGCCTGCGGGACAGGGATAATTCACCCCTCCACTTT | CASLRDRDNSPLHF | TRBV5-1 | 14 | NA | TRBD1 | TRBJ1-6